This TCR beta chain comes out of a study of vaccination and CD4 T cells after COVID-19. About the study: Collection of post-vaccine samples followed dose two by a median about 72 days, spanning a range of 14 to 241.

Worth noting for this clonotype: Its antigen is still unknown.

The treatment denotes: roughly 11-day PBMC culture with coronavirus spike peptide pools or control peptides (ViraFEST assay). The Oncomine TCR Beta short-read assay was what sequenced the DNA obtained from cultured CD4+ T cells. Via MiXCR, TCRdb re-called the PCR reads, giving one row per CDR3 protein. The data contain 25,000 or so distinct CDR3 sequences, approximately 67% of them singletons. The sequences come from CD4+ T cells from blood, cultured in vitro, collected after SARS-CoV-2 vaccination. This clonotype was obtained from a human donor who received a COVID-19 vaccine.

The CDR3 DNA reads as TGTGCCACCAGTGGACAGGGCACTCAGCCCCAGCATTTT. Amino acid sequence: CATSGQGTQPQHF. This chain uses TRBV24-1 with TRBJ1-5, with TRBD1 matching over 7 bases. The CDR3 covers 13 residues. Germline assignment: CDR1 KGHDR and CDR2 SFDVKD. V lost 5 bases, J lost 6 bases, and 3 bases stayed unmatched.